The table lists the clone carrying this T cell receptor beta chain with a few counts. Its antigen is not identified. This sample is part of a study of CD8+CD57+ T cells in acquired aplastic anemia. Patients chosen for sequencing had CD8+CD57+ cells that had expanded, as shown by flow cytometry. General study points: Significant differences in CD8+ Simpson's diversity were not observed between patients and controls.

Genomic DNA, the template, was used for profiling of the TCR beta VDJ and CDR3. TCRdb re-called the reads with MiXCR, one entry per CDR3 protein. The sample consists of 450,000 to 550,000 distinct CDR3 sequences, around 33% of them appearing once. The source is a human donor with aplastic anemia. Sequenced: sorted CD4+, CD8+, or CD8+CD57+ T cells (not recorded which) from PBMCs.

CDR3: CASSLVGQENGELFF. For the CDR3, the DNA is TGCGCCAGCAGCTTGGTGGGACAAGAGAACGGGGAGCTGTTTTTT. The J gene is TRBJ2-2, the V gene TRBV5-1, with D possibly matching TRBD1 (6 bases). There are 15 residues in the CDR3. Trimming left V 0 bases short and J 7 bases short, with 13 bases between. From germline, CDR1 is SGHRS and CDR2 YFSETQ.